This T cell receptor (beta chain) was captured in a study of T cell changes during pregnancy in multiple sclerosis (dated by TCRdb to the late 2010s). For the wider study: Changes in the T cell repertoire over the course of pregnancy were examined in this study in women with multiple sclerosis.

On this clone: Which antigen it targets is not known. No base quality values were provided; no much bigger clone lies one nucleotide off.

Library generation was performed with the immunoSEQ multiplex PCR assay. Imported from immuneACCESS, the table was reduced by TCRdb to in-frame sequences with V and J called. These copies leave out some clones; in studies compared against another copy, an unresolved V gene accounts for under half, and the cause of the remainder is not known. Here the sample has about 44,000 clones; 89% occur a single time. In total, the top ten clones hold over 1% of the sample. Trimmed from V: 4 bases; trimmed from J: 5 bases; junction bases lacking a gene match: 6. There are 14 amino acids in the CDR3, from cysteine to phenylalanine inclusive. CDR3 DNA only is kept here, 42 bases in frame from base 1. Based on the germline V gene (reference sequence), the CDR1 and CDR2 sequences are SGHNT and YYREEE.

The source of this sequence is a female donor with multiple sclerosis, enrolled in a pregnancy study. The sequence links TRBV5-4 to TRBJ1-1; TRBD1 aligns with 9 central bases. This specimen consisted of CD4+ T cells from peripheral blood mononuclear cells, obtained after pregnancy. The CDR3 has the sequence CASSVQGAWTEAFF. The DNA is TGTGCCAGCAGCGTACAGGGGGCTTGGACTGAAGCTTTCTTT.